Shown below are 27 T cell receptor beta chains from a single sample sequenced in a study of blood T cell repertoires in COVID-19. Here immunoSEQ multiplex PCR was the method, and the copy in TCRdb shows in-frame clones only, minus some. The repertoire includes 75,000 or so clones, 88% of them detected once, and 6% to 8.5% sits in the top ten. Sequencing was carried out using peripheral blood. The receptors derive from a man between 65 and 85 years old with acute or convalescent COVID-19.

J is TRBJ2-1 and V is TRBV10-3; 9 bases are shared with TRBD1. Germline V gene lookup returns CDR1 ENHRY and CDR2 SYGVKD. CDR3 length equals 15 residues. With 8 bases clipped from V and 3 bases from J, the junction kept 8 bases outside the gene matches. For the CDR3, the DNA is TGTGCCATCCAAGGACCGGGACAGGGCTACAATGAGCAGTTCTTC. Amino acids: CAIQGPGQGYNEQFF.

The CDR3 DNA reads TGTGCCAGCAGCTTAGAGGGTCGGGAGGGCAAGGCTAATGAAAAACTGTTTTTT. Translated: CASSLEGREGKANEKLFF. The chain has TRBV7-2 and TRBJ1-4; D uncertain. V was trimmed by 1 base and J by 3 bases, leaving 18 bases between them. The CDR3 spans 18 residues. Germline V gives CDR1 SGHTA, CDR2 FQGNSA. Full variable domain (outside the CDR3, taken from reference TRBV7-2 and TRBJ1-4): GAGVSQSPSNKVTEKGKDVELRCDPISGHTALYWYRQSLGQGLEFLIYFQGNSAPDKSGLPSDRFSAERTGGSVSTLTIQRTQQEDSAVYLCASSLEGREGKANEKLFFGSGTQLSVL.

CDR3 amino acids: CASSYNTGELFF. CDR3 nucleotides: TGTGCCAGCAGCTATAACACCGGGGAGCTGTTTTTT. The genes are TRBV9 and TRBJ2-2; the D is unclear. V was cut by 4 bases and J by 2 bases, with 3 bases left in between. The CDR3 runs to 12 residues. CDR1 is SGDLS, CDR2 YYNGEE, per germline.

This chain joins TRBV2 and TRBJ1-4; a weak D match, TRBD1 (6 bases). The length of the CDR3 is 14 residues. Germline CDR1 and CDR2: SNHLY and FYNNEI. The V gene lost 8 bases and the J gene lost 4 bases, with 14 bases spanning the gap. The CDR3 sequence is CASSRTALNEKLFF. The CDR3 coding sequence is TGTGCCAGCTCGCGGACAGCTCTTAATGAAAAACTGTTTTTT.

The chain employs TRBV3-1 (or the pseudogene TRBV3-2) and TRBJ1-3, with 9 nucleotides matching TRBD1. CDR1 LGHDT and CDR2 YNNKEL come from the germline V gene (reference sequence). V was clipped by 0 bases and J by 8 bases; unmatched bases: 11. The CDR3 is 17 residues long. CDR3 coding DNA: TGTGCCAGCAGCCAAGATTGGCGGGGACAGGGAGATTACACCATATATTTT. The encoded protein is CASSQDWRGQGDYTIYF.

This chain links TRBV11-3 with TRBJ2-1; 8 nucleotides line up with TRBD1. Looked up from germline, CDR1 is SGHNT and CDR2 is YENEEA. Trimming at V came to 1 base and at J to 6 bases, leaving 5 bases not matched to a gene. The CDR3 consists of 15 residues. The CDR3: CASSLGQGLVNEQFF. The CDR3 bases are TGTGCCAGCAGCTTAGGACAGGGGTTAGTCAATGAGCAGTTCTTC.

The chain combines TRBV6-6 with TRBJ1-2, with unresolved D. Germline loops: CDR1 MNHNY, CDR2 SVGAGI (reference sequence). Trimming left V 2 bases short and J 6 bases short, with 10 bases between. The CDR3 totals 13 residues. CDR3 sequence (DNA): TGTGCCAGCAGTTACCTACGGCGGGATGGCTACACCTTC. This encodes CASSYLRRDGYTF.

The chain couples TRBV7-9 to TRBJ2-1; D is unresolved. Germline CDR1 SEHNR, CDR2 FQNEAQ (reference sequence). This CDR3 region has 15 residues. Trimming stripped 2 bases from V and 1 base from J, with 9 bases between. Written as DNA, the CDR3 is TGTGCCAGCAGCTTACCCCTTAGATCCTACAATGAGCAGTTCTTC. Translated, it gives CASSLPLRSYNEQFF.

This chain connects TRBV6-5 to TRBJ1-1; 8 bases match TRBD1. This CDR3 contains 15 residues. Germline V gene lookup returns CDR1 MNHEY and CDR2 SVGAGI. V gave up 0 bases and J gave up 5 bases; unmatched junction bases: 5. The DNA of the CDR3 is TGTGCCAGCAGTTACTCGAACAGGGGGGATACTGAAGCTTTCTTT. This gives the protein CASSYSNRGDTEAFF.

The rearrangement joins TRBV5-1 to TRBJ2-7, with 8 bases that match TRBD1. J gave up 3 bases and V 2 bases, and 7 bases lay outside the gene matches. The CDR3 extends over 15 amino acids. Germline V gene sequence: CDR1 SGHRS, CDR2 YFSETQ. CDR3 DNA sequence: TGCGCCAGCAGCTTCTCACAGGGGGGTCACTACGAGCAGTACTTC. It yields the protein CASSFSQGGHYEQYF. The variable domain in full, completed from reference TRBV5-1 and TRBJ2-7, reads KAGVTQTPRYLIKTRGQQVTLSCSPISGHRSVSWYQQTPGQGLQFLFEYFSETQRNKGNFPGRFSGRQFSNSRSEMNVSTLELGDSALYLCASSFSQGGHYEQYFGPGTRLTVT.

The chain employs TRBV5-4 and TRBJ2-1; weak D call: TRBD2 (6 bases). The CDR3 contains 17 residues. CDR1 is SGHNT and CDR2 is YYREEE in the germline V gene (reference sequence). V was shortened by 2 bases and J by 5 bases, with 20 bases between the two germline ends. In nucleotides, the CDR3 is TGTGCCAGCAGCTTTGGTCAAGGGACGGGACTTGACAATGAGCAGTTCTTC. It yields the protein CASSFGQGTGLDNEQFF.

The chain combines TRBV20-1 with TRBJ1-1, with D possibly TRBD1 on 5 matching bases. The CDR3 spans 11 residues. V was shortened by 7 bases and J by 4 bases, with 10 bases between the two germline ends. Per the germline V gene, CDR1 is DFQATT and CDR2 is SNEGSKA (reference sequence). CDR3 amino acids: CSVTGSTEAFF. CDR3 DNA: TGCAGTGTCACAGGATCCACTGAAGCTTTCTTT.

This rearrangement joins TRBV4-1 to TRBJ1-3; the D is unclear. V was clipped by 1 base and J by 0 bases, with 10 bases between them. Germline V gene data show CDR1 as MGHRA and CDR2 as YSYEKL. The CDR3 is made up of 16 amino acids. Here the CDR3 reads CASSQGPVLSGNTIYF. The CDR3 DNA reads as TGCGCCAGCAGCCAAGGCCCAGTCCTCTCTGGAAACACCATATATTTT.

This clone was counted a few times. The gene calls are TRBV29-1 and TRBJ1-5; D remains ambiguous. The CDR3 is 12 residues long. V lost 4 bases, J lost 4 bases, and 8 bases lay in between. CDR1 and CDR2 (germline): SQVTM, ANQGSEA. The CDR3 DNA sequence: TGCAGCGTTGCCGAGGGTAATCAGCCCCAGCATTTT. It codes for CSVAEGNQPQHF.

V gene TRBV7-7 combines with J gene TRBJ2-3, with 14 bases aligning to TRBD2. The length of the CDR3 is 18 residues. From germline, CDR1 is SSHAT and CDR2 FNYEAQ (reference sequence). V was clipped by 5 bases and J by 4 bases; unmatched bases: 11. The CDR3 is CASSPAVTSGGGPDTQYF. DNA for the CDR3: TGTGCCAGCAGCCCAGCAGTGACTAGCGGGGGGGGGCCAGATACGCAGTATTTT.

V is TRBV28 and J is TRBJ2-3, with D maybe TRBD2 (6 bases). Germline loops: CDR1 MDHEN, CDR2 SYDVKM. V lost 2 bases and J 4 bases, leaving 13 bases between the germline ends. CDR3 length: 15 amino acids. The chain's CDR3 is CASSLISGGADTQYF. The CDR3 bases are TGTGCCAGCAGTTTAATTTCCGGGGGTGCAGATACGCAGTATTTT.

CDR3 amino acids: CASSFHRTGGAEKLFF. DNA for the CDR3: TGTGCCAGCAGTTTCCACAGGACAGGGGGCGCCGAAAAACTGTTTTTT. The chain carries TRBV28 and TRBJ1-4; 11 bases map to TRBD1. Germline V lookup: CDR1 MDHEN, CDR2 SYDVKM. Trimming cost V 3 bases and J 8 bases; bases outside gene matches: 8. CDR3 length: 16 amino acids.

The V gene is TRBV11-2, the J gene TRBJ2-1; 8 bases match TRBD1. Per germline, CDR1 SGHAT and CDR2 FQNNGV. The CDR3 sequence is 18 residues long. After removal of 3 bases from V and 4 bases from J, the junction contained 14 bases not matched to a gene. The CDR3 sequence: CASSFFRTGTKYYNEQFF. CDR3 nucleotides: TGTGCCAGCAGCTTTTTCCGGACAGGGACAAAATATTACAATGAGCAGTTCTTC.

The genes are TRBV3-1 (or the pseudogene TRBV3-2) and TRBJ2-2, with D maybe TRBD1 (5 bases). This CDR3 region has 15 residues. V lost 1 base to trimming and J lost 1 base, with 7 bases between them. The germline gives CDR1 LGHDT, CDR2 YNNKEL (reference sequence). In DNA form, the CDR3 reads TGTGCCAGCAGCCAAGTACAGGTGAACACCGGGGAGCTGTTTTTT. It specifies CASSQVQVNTGELFF.

The gene calls are TRBV14 and TRBJ1-2; no definite D call. The V end lost 4 bases, the J end lost 5 bases, and 17 bases lay between the germline ends. CDR3 length: 15 amino acids. Germline lookup yields CDR1 SGHDN and CDR2 FVKESK. Here the CDR3 reads CASSRTLNPGYGYTF. The CDR3 coding sequence is TGTGCCAGCAGCCGAACTCTCAACCCGGGATATGGCTACACCTTC.

The chain carries TRBV2 and TRBJ2-3; the match to TRBD1 covers 9 bases. The CDR3 spans 15 residues. The trim removed 7 bases at V and 3 bases at J, leaving 8 bases unmatched. CDR1 and CDR2 (germline): SNHLY, FYNNEI. The CDR3 DNA reads TGTGCCAGCAATTCCGGGACAGGGATGACAGATACGCAGTATTTT. It codes for CASNSGTGMTDTQYF.

The V call is TRBV18, the J call TRBJ1-1; the D gene is possibly TRBD1 (6 bases). CDR1 and CDR2 from the germline V gene are KGHSH and LQKENI. The V end was cut by 6 bases, the J end by 0 bases, with 11 bases between. This CDR3 is 14 amino acids long. The CDR3, as DNA: TGTGCCAGCTCCCGGACAGAATTGAACACTGAAGCTTTCTTT. The encoded protein is CASSRTELNTEAFF.

The chain employs TRBV4-1 and TRBJ1-2; D ambiguous. The V gene's germline CDR1 is MGHRA and CDR2 YSYEKL. V was shortened by 1 base and J by 0 bases, with 9 bases between the two germline ends. The CDR3 spans 15 residues. DNA of the CDR3: TGCGCCAGCAGCCAAGGACACCTCTCTAACTATGGCTACACCTTC. The encoded protein is CASSQGHLSNYGYTF.

V and J are TRBV6-5 and TRBJ2-5; the match to TRBD1 covers 9 bases. The V and J ends lost 6 bases and 5 bases, in that order; junction bases with no gene match: 10. Germline V lookup: CDR1 MNHEY, CDR2 SVGAGI. The CDR3 runs to 15 residues. CDR3 DNA sequence: TGTGCCAGCAGCCGCGGACAGGGGCCGGGGGAGACCCAGTACTTC. This encodes CASSRGQGPGETQYF.

This chain joins TRBV3-1 (or the pseudogene TRBV3-2) and TRBJ1-6; D is ambiguous. CDR1 is LGHDT, CDR2 YNNKEL, per germline (reference sequence). The CDR3 totals 15 residues. Trimming stripped 2 bases from V and 6 bases from J, with 11 bases between. In nucleotides, the CDR3 is TGTGCCAGCAGCCAACCTCGGGTCCTTAATTCACCCCTCCACTTT. The encoded protein is CASSQPRVLNSPLHF.

The CDR3 reads CASSLGSGSRANTEAFF. The CDR3 DNA reads as TGCGCCAGCAGCTTGGGATCGGGGAGTCGTGCAAATACTGAAGCTTTCTTT. J is TRBJ1-1 and V is TRBV5-1; no reliable D call. The CDR3 sequence is 17 residues long. V was cut by 0 bases and J by 5 bases, with 20 bases left in between. Germline CDR1 is SGHRS and CDR2 is YFSETQ.

This chain links TRBV10-3 with TRBJ1-1; D ambiguous. The V end was cut by 2 bases, the J end by 4 bases, with 11 bases between. This CDR3 has 14 amino acids. Germline V lookup: CDR1 ENHRY, CDR2 SYGVKD. The CDR3 reads CAISERGSGTEAFF. CDR3 DNA sequence: TGTGCCATCAGTGAGAGAGGTTCTGGCACTGAAGCTTTCTTT.